This record looks at one T cell receptor beta chain sequence and its context. Its antigen is undetermined. The method was immunoSEQ multiplex PCR; TCRdb's version includes in-frame clones alone and lacks a portion of them. Of just under 90,000 clones listed, 70% to 90% are singletons. The CDR3 has 13 amino acids. V lost 6 bases and J lost 0, with 6 bases in between. Germline V gene lookup returns CDR1 SGHTS and CDR2 YDEGEE. These data belong to a study of T cell responses to AZD1222 COVID-19 vaccine. Study-level findings and limits: Increases in Spike-specific TCR breadth and depth were seen after two AZD1222 doses. Most donors were white British and more were female, and clonal diversity was possibly underestimated. Among spike-specific TCRs, nearly half reportedly target unmutated variant regions.

The genes are TRBV5-8 and TRBJ2-2; possible D gene TRBD1, 6 bases. The receptor was derived from an adult who received the AZD1222 COVID-19 vaccine. The sample consisted of peripheral blood, taken 28 days after the second AZD1222 dose. The CDR3 coding sequence is TGTGCCAGCAACAGGGCGAACACCGGGGAGCTGTTTTTT. Protein sequence: CASNRANTGELFF.